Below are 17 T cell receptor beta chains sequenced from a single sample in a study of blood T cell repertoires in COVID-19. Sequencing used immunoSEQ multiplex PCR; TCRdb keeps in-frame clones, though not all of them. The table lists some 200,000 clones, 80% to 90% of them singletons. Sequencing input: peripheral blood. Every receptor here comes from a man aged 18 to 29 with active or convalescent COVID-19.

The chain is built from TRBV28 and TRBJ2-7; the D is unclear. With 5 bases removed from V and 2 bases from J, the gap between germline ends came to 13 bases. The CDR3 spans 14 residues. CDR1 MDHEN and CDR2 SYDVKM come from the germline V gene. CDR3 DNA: TGTGCCAGCAGTCCCCGATTGGGCACCTACGAGCAGTACGTC. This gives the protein CASSPRLGTYEQYV.

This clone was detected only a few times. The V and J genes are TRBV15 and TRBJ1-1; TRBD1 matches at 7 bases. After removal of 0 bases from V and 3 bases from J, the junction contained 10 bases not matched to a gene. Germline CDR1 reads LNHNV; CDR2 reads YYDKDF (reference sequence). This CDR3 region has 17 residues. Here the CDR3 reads CATSRDLPSRGYTEAFF. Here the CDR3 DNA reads TGTGCCACCAGCAGAGATCTCCCCAGCAGGGGGTACACTGAAGCTTTCTTT.

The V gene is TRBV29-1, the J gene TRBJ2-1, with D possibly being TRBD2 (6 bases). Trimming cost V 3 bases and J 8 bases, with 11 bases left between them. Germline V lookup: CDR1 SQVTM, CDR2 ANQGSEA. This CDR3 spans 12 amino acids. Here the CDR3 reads CSVDRGWHEQFF. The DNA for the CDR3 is TGCAGCGTTGATCGGGGGTGGCATGAGCAGTTCTTC.

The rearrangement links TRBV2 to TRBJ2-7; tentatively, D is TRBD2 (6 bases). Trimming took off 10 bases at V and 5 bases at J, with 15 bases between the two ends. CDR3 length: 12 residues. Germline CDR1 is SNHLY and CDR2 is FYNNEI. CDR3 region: CATSYGGDEQYV. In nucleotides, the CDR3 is TGTGCCACCTCTTACGGCGGGGACGAGCAGTACGTC.

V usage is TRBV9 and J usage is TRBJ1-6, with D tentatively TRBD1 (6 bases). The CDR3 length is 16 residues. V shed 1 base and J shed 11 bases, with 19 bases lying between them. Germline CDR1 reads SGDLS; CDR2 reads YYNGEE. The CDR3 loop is CASSVSSGTSSPPLHF. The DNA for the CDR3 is TGTGCCAGCAGCGTATCCTCCGGGACAAGTAGCCCACCCCTCCACTTT.

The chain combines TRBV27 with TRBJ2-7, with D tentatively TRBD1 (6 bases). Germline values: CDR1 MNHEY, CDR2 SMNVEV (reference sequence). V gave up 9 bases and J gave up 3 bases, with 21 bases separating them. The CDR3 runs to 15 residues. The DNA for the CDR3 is TGTGCCAGAAGGGGGTATTACACCAACCTCTACGAGCAGTACGTC. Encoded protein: CARRGYYTNLYEQYV.

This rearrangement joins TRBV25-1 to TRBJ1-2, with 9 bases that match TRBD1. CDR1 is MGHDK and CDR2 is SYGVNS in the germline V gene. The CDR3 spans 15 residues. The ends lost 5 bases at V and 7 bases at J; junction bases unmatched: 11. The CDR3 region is CASSKTGTGSGGYTF. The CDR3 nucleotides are TGTGCCAGCAGTAAAACCGGGACAGGGTCGGGTGGCTACACCTTC.

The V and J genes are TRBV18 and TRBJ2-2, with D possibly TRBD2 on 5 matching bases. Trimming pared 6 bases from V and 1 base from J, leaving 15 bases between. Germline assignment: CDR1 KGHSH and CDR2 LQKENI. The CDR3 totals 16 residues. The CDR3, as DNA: TGTGCCAGCTCTCTTAACGCCGGGGAGAACACCGGGGAGCTGTTTTTT. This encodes CASSLNAGENTGELFF. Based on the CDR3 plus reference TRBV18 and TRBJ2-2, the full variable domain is NAGVMQNPRHLVRRRGQEARLRCSPMKGHSHVYWYRQLPEEGLKFMVYLQKENIIDESGMPKERFSAEFPKEGPSILRIQQVVRGDSAAYFCASSLNAGENTGELFFGEGSRLTVL.

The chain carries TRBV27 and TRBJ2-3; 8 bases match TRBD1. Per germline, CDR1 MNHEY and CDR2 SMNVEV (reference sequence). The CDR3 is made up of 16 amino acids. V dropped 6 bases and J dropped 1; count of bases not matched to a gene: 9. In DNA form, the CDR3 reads TGTGCCAGCAGGGGGCAGGGGGCTGGTGGCACAGATACGCAGTATTTT. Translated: CASRGQGAGGTDTQYF.

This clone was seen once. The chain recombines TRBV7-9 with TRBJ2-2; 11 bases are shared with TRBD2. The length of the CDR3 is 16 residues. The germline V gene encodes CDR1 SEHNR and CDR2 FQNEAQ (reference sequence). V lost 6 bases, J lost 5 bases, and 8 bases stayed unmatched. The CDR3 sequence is CASRSDTSGRTGELFF. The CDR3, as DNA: TGTGCCAGCAGGTCCGACACTAGCGGGAGAACCGGGGAGCTGTTTTTT.

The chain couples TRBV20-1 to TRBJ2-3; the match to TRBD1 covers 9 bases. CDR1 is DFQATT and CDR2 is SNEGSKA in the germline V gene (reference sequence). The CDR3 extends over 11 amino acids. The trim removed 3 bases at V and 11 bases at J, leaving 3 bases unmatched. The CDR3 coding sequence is TGCAGTGCTAGTCAGGGACAGGGGCAGTATTTT. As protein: CSASQGQGQYF.

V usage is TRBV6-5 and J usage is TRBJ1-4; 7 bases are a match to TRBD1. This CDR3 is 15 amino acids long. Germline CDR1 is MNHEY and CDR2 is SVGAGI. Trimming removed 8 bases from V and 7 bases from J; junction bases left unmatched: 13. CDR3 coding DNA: TGTGCCAGCCGTAACTCCGGGACAGTAGCTGAAAAACTGTTTTTT. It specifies CASRNSGTVAEKLFF.

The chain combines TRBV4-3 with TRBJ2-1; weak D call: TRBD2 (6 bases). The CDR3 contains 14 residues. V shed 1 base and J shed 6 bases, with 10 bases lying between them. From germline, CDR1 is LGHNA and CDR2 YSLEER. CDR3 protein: CASSQVTRGNEQFF. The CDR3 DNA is TGCGCCAGCAGCCAAGTGACTAGGGGCAATGAGCAGTTCTTC.

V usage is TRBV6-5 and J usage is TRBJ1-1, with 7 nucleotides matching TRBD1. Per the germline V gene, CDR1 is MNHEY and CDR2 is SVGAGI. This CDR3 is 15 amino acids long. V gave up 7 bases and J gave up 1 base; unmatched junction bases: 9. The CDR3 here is CASIRGTEWNTEAFF. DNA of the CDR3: TGTGCCAGCATTCGAGGGACAGAATGGAACACTGAAGCTTTCTTT.

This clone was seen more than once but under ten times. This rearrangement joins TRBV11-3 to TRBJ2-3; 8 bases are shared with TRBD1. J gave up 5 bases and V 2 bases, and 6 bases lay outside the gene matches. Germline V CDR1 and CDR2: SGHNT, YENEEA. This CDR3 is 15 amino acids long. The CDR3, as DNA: TGTGCCAGCAGCTTAAAAACAGGGGGTCGAGATACGCAGTATTTT. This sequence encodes CASSLKTGGRDTQYF.

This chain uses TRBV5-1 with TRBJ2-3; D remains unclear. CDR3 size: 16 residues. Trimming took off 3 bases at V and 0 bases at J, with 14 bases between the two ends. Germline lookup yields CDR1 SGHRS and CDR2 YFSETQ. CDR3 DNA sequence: TGCGCCAGCAGCTACCGCGCGTCCTCTAGCACAGATACGCAGTATTTT. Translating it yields CASSYRASSSTDTQYF.

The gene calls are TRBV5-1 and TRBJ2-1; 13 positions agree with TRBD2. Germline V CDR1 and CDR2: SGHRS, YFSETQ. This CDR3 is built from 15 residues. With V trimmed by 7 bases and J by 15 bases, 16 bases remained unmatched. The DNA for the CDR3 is TGCGCCAGCGGGAGGATGGGGACTAGCGGGGAGATGCCGTTCTTC. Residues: CASGRMGTSGEMPFF.